The clone carrying this T cell receptor beta chain has at least ten counts. TCRdb re-called the 5' RACE reads through MiXCR, storing one row per CDR3 protein. The sample lists tens of thousands of distinct CDR3 sequences, less than 15% occurring once. This sample is part of a study of early T cells in non-severe SARS-CoV-2 infection. With 5 bases clipped from V and 8 bases from J, the junction kept 9 bases outside the gene matches. CDR1 is KGHSH, CDR2 LQKENI, per germline. The CDR3 extends over 15 amino acids. The V and J genes are TRBV18 and TRBJ2-1; 10 nucleotides line up with TRBD2. The sequence came from an adult who was a healthcare worker with PCR-confirmed SARS-CoV-2 infection or an uninfected control (not recorded which). Sequenced: whole blood. CDR3 amino acids: CASSKQREGRDEQFF. The CDR3 DNA sequence: TGTGCCAGCTCAAAACAGCGGGAGGGCCGGGATGAGCAGTTCTTC.